The source of this T cell receptor beta chain is a study of T cell responses to AZD1222 COVID-19 vaccine listed by TCRdb under 2021. The study in broad terms: A total of roughly 240 trial participants underwent TCR sequencing, of whom about 210 received two doses of AZD1222 and 26 received two doses of the MenACWY control vaccine. Enrollment into the trials was organized by age into subgroups of 18-55, 56-69 and 70-plus years, and those subgroups contained about 160, 30 and 59 TCR-sequenced participants, respectively.

Concerning this clone: Its antigen is still unknown. No quality values exist for individual bases; no much larger clone is one base distant.

General study outcomes and caveats: The vaccine-associated CD4 TCRs covered the entire spike protein, and the dominant responses fell in regions 160-218 and 743-854. Because no day 14 peak-response samples were available, the repertoires could be characterized only after the peak T cell response. Epitopes outside the regions mutated in the B.1.351 and B.1.1.7 variants were reportedly recognized by nearly half of the unique spike-specific TCRs. Participants were mostly white British, with more females than males. The authors suggested clonal diversity may have been underestimated. In the small 56-69-year group, the increase in depth fell short of significance, most likely because of low power. A significant rise in spike-specific TCR breadth and depth was observed after two AZD1222 doses relative to day 0 and relative to MenACWY recipients. Only five or six AZD1222 recipients were SARS-CoV-2 seropositive at baseline, limiting conclusions about previously exposed vaccinees.

The germline V gene sets CDR1 to MGHRA and CDR2 to YSYEKL. Trimming takes 1 base from V and 13 bases from J, and the germline ends sit 11 bases apart. The CDR3 starts with the cysteine, ends with the phenylalanine, and has 13 residues. The DNA shown is the 39-base CDR3, in frame from base 1. The intended sense of this specimen's time point label: about 28 days (+/-7) after the second vaccine dose. AZD1222 recipients given second doses at about 4 weeks or at about 12 weeks were pooled, since spike-specific TCR depth and breadth were not found to differ between the two schedules. Samples from vaccinated people were obtained from the UK trials COV001 and COV002, which included a single-blind randomized controlled phase 2/3 trial of AZD1222 (ChAdOx1 nCoV-19) in healthy adults. Trial participant PBMC samples were collected at day 0 and day 28 after the second dose for TCRbeta chain sequencing. The CDR3 regions of human TCRbeta chains were analyzed by immunosequencing. The study's processing was this. Repertoire TCRs were matched against a reference library of SARS-CoV-2-specific TCRs generated with the MIRA antigen-specificity platform. Breadth was defined as the fraction of unique TCRs that were SARS-CoV-2-associated, and depth was defined as the fraction of total T cells that were SARS-CoV-2-associated. Using the MIRA data, each spike-specific TCR was assigned both to the spike region to which the TCR was reactive and to a CD4 or CD8 class. Log10-transformed breadth and depth values were compared by one-way ANOVA with Sidak's multiple comparisons tests. Sourced from immuneACCESS, this table was stored by TCRdb with only in-frame sequences that have V and J called. A share of the clones is absent; for the studies checked, an unresolved V gene accounts for under half, and the remainder has no known explanation. Clone size and V and J calls were adopted from that table, with D and trimming inferred from the DNA. The sample records fewer than 150,000 clones, about 93% of which are singletons. Clones ranked in the top ten supply approximately 6.5% of the sample.

This receptor was taken from an adult who received the AZD1222 COVID-19 vaccine. Sequenced here: peripheral blood, sampled 28 days after the second AZD1222 dose. The V and J segments used are TRBV4-1 and TRBJ1-6; the D gene is unclear. The DNA is as follows: TGCGCCAGCAGCCAAGGGGGAGGGCACCCCCTCCACTTT. It specifies CASSQGGGHPLHF.